This T cell receptor beta chain was captured by sequencing in a study of neurological immune-mediated disorders. TCRdb fed the 5' RACE reads into MiXCR, producing one record per CDR3 protein. The repertoire holds 25,000 to 30,000 distinct CDR3 sequences, with about 6.2% as singletons. This clonotype was seen at least ten times. CDR1 SGHRS and CDR2 YFSETQ come from the germline V gene. V was clipped by 7 bases and J by 5 bases, with 16 bases between them. The length of the CDR3 is 14 residues. Sequenced input: PBMCs. The TCR originated in a woman between 45 and 60 years old in good health. V is TRBV5-1 and J is TRBJ2-1; D might be TRBD1 or TRBD2, each matching 6 bases. CDR3 sequence: CASARGQANNEQFF. In nucleotides, the CDR3 is TGCGCCAGCGCTCGGGGGCAGGCCAACAATGAGCAGTTCTTC.